The 24 T cell receptor beta chains listed next were all sequenced from one sample in a study of blood T cell repertoires in COVID-19. Data came from immunoSEQ multiplex PCR; TCRdb stores just in-frame clones and leaves some out. In the table there are fewer than 30,000 clones, 72% of which are singletons. The source material was peripheral blood. These receptors originate from a boy between 2 and 10 years old with active or convalescent COVID-19.

For the CDR3, the DNA is TGCGCCAGCAGACAACAGGGAAACCAGCCCCAGCATTTT. Translation gives CASRQQGNQPQHF. The chain is built from TRBV10-2 and TRBJ1-5; D may be TRBD1 (6 bases). The CDR3 length is 13 residues. The V end lost 6 bases, the J end lost 7 bases, and 13 bases lay between the germline ends. Looked up from germline, CDR1 is WSHSY and CDR2 is SAAADI.

The genes are TRBV6-5 and TRBJ2-1; 7 nucleotides agree with TRBD2. The length of the CDR3 is 15 residues. Looked up from germline, CDR1 is MNHEY and CDR2 is SVGAGI. After removal of 2 bases from V and 6 bases from J, the junction contained 7 bases not matched to a gene. CDR3 sequence: CASSYGASGTNEQFF. The CDR3 DNA sequence: TGTGCCAGCAGTTACGGGGCTAGCGGCACCAATGAGCAGTTCTTC.

This clone was observed a handful of times. This chain connects TRBV7-2 to TRBJ2-7; a possible D gene is TRBD1 (6 bases). This CDR3 is 13 amino acids long. Germline CDR1 reads SGHTA; CDR2 reads FQGNSA. With 2 bases removed from V and 8 bases from J, the gap between germline ends came to 13 bases. The CDR3: CASSLNRDKKQYF. CDR3 nucleotides: TGTGCCAGCAGCTTAAACCGGGACAAAAAGCAGTACTTC.

V usage is TRBV3-1 (or the pseudogene TRBV3-2) and J usage is TRBJ1-5; 7 positions match TRBD1. CDR3 length equals 13 residues. Germline V gene data show CDR1 as LGHDT and CDR2 as YNNKEL (reference sequence). Trimming cost V 0 bases and J 7 bases; bases outside gene matches: 0. This CDR3 reads CASSQDRGQPQHF. CDR3 DNA: TGTGCCAGCAGCCAAGACAGGGGGCAGCCCCAGCATTTT.

This chain uses TRBV5-6 with TRBJ1-5; 9 nucleotides align to TRBD1. This CDR3 comprises 14 residues. V was pared by 4 bases and J by 7 bases, with 6 bases of the junction left unmatched. Germline CDR1 is SGHDT and CDR2 is YYEEEE. The CDR3 is CASSKTGGDQPQHF. The CDR3 DNA is TGTGCCAGCAGCAAGACAGGGGGGGACCAGCCCCAGCATTTT.

The gene calls are TRBV19 and TRBJ2-2; no definite D call. The CDR3 has 12 residues. Germline V gene data show CDR1 as LNHDA and CDR2 as SQIVND (reference sequence). V lost 7 bases to trimming and J lost 6 bases, with 9 bases between them. CDR3 DNA sequence: TGTGCCAGTAAGAAGCTCCCCGGGGAGCTGTTTTTT. Protein product: CASKKLPGELFF.

The chain recombines TRBV28 with TRBJ1-5; D is ambiguous. Trimming shortened V by 6 bases and J by 5 bases, and 11 bases separated the two germline ends. This CDR3 is 13 amino acids long. In germline, CDR1 is MDHEN, CDR2 SYDVKM. The CDR3 here is CASRSRRDQPQHF. Written as DNA, the CDR3 is TGTGCCAGCAGATCAAGACGGGATCAGCCCCAGCATTTT.

The chain joins TRBV30 to TRBJ1-5; D gene unclear. The CDR3 spans 14 residues. CDR1 is GTSNPN, CDR2 SVGIG, per germline (reference sequence). The V gene lost 2 bases and the J gene lost 0 bases, with 8 bases spanning the gap. The CDR3: CAWSFGVSNQPQHF. For the CDR3, the DNA is TGTGCCTGGAGTTTCGGGGTTAGCAATCAGCCCCAGCATTTT.

The chain uses TRBV10-1 and TRBJ2-7; 10 bases line up with TRBD1. V was pared by 2 bases and J by 4 bases, with 8 bases of the junction left unmatched. The CDR3 covers 16 residues. The germline V gene encodes CDR1 WNHNN and CDR2 SYGVQD (reference sequence). CDR3 bases: TGCGCCAGCAGTGAGCAGGGGGACAGGGGCGTATACGAGCAGTACTTC. Amino acids: CASSEQGDRGVYEQYF.

There are a few counts of this clone. V is TRBV29-1 and J is TRBJ2-3; no clear D. Per the germline V gene, CDR1 is SQVTM and CDR2 is ANQGSEA. Trimming took 3 bases from V and 2 from J, leaving 6 bases between them. The CDR3 consists of 12 residues. DNA for the CDR3: TGCAGCGTTGACCAGAACACAGATACGCAGTATTTT. Protein: CSVDQNTDTQYF.

The genes are TRBV18 and TRBJ2-1, with TRBD2 matching over 7 bases. The CDR3 sequence is 14 residues long. With V trimmed by 2 bases and J by 8 bases, 6 bases remained unmatched. Germline CDR1 reads KGHSH; CDR2 reads LQKENI. The CDR3 DNA reads as TGTGCCAGCTCACCAGTTCTCGGGAGGTATGAGCAGTTCTTC. It is translated as CASSPVLGRYEQFF.

This clone appeared once. J is TRBJ1-6 and V is TRBV6-5, with TRBD1 identical over 7 bases. The CDR3 has 15 residues. The germline V gene has CDR1 MNHEY and CDR2 SVGAGI. J was trimmed by 7 bases and V by 8 bases; bases with no gene match: 11. The CDR3 spells CASGFFRTGNSPLHF. The CDR3 DNA follows: TGTGCCAGCGGGTTTTTTAGGACAGGCAATTCACCCCTCCACTTT.

The rearrangement uses TRBV15 and TRBJ2-1; no firm D call. Germline lookup yields CDR1 LNHNV and CDR2 YYDKDF (reference sequence). Trimming left V 2 bases short and J 9 bases short, with 11 bases between. The CDR3 is made up of 13 amino acids. The CDR3 is CATSRWVPGEQFF. The CDR3 coding sequence is TGTGCCACCAGCAGATGGGTTCCGGGTGAGCAGTTCTTC. Full variable domain (remainder filled in from reference TRBV15 and TRBJ2-1): DAMVIQNPRYQVTQFGKPVTLSCSQTLNHNVMYWYQQKSSQAPKLLFHYYDKDFNNEADTPDNFQSRRPNTSFCFLDIRSPGLGDTAMYLCATSRWVPGEQFFGPGTRLTVL.

The chain employs TRBV28 and TRBJ1-5, with 9 bases that match TRBD1. This CDR3 has 19 amino acids. CDR1 is MDHEN and CDR2 is SYDVKM in the germline V gene. Losses at the gene ends were 10 bases for V and 3 bases for J; bases not matched to a gene: 22. The CDR3 coding sequence is TGTGCCATCGCGACCGGGACAGGGTCTCTTTCTTTTATCAATCAGCCCCAGCATTTT. It translates to CAIATGTGSLSFINQPQHF.

The V and J genes are TRBV5-1 and TRBJ1-1, with 7 positions matching TRBD1. Per germline, CDR1 SGHRS and CDR2 YFSETQ. This CDR3 comprises 14 residues. The trim removed 0 bases at V and 5 bases at J, leaving 4 bases unmatched. The CDR3 loop is CASSLDRGGTEAFF. CDR3 coding DNA: TGCGCCAGCAGCTTGGACAGGGGAGGAACTGAAGCTTTCTTT.

The gene calls are TRBV5-1 and TRBJ1-1, with 7 bases fitting TRBD1. Germline V gene lookup returns CDR1 SGHRS and CDR2 YFSETQ. Trimming took 4 bases from V and 0 from J; bases not matched to a gene: 15. This CDR3 comprises 18 residues. The CDR3, as DNA: TGCGCCAGCAGCCCCCAGGGGACGGGACAGACTATGAACACTGAAGCTTTCTTT. It is translated as CASSPQGTGQTMNTEAFF.

This chain connects TRBV5-1 to TRBJ1-1; D not certain. CDR3 size: 13 residues. Germline values: CDR1 SGHRS, CDR2 YFSETQ. The V and J ends lost 4 bases and 1 base respectively, with 8 bases between them. The CDR3 DNA reads TGCGCCAGCAGCCCCGAGAGGAACACTGAAGCTTTCTTT. This codes for CASSPERNTEAFF. Complete variable domain (other parts from reference TRBV5-1 and TRBJ1-1): KAGVTQTPRYLIKTRGQQVTLSCSPISGHRSVSWYQQTPGQGLQFLFEYFSETQRNKGNFPGRFSGRQFSNSRSEMNVSTLELGDSALYLCASSPERNTEAFFGQGTRLTVV.

This clone showed up many times. J is TRBJ1-5 and V is TRBV3-1 (or the pseudogene TRBV3-2); the D is unclear. Trimming removed 2 bases at V and 4 bases at J, with 6 bases between. CDR1 and CDR2 (germline): LGHDT, YNNKEL (reference sequence). The CDR3 has 13 amino acids. CDR3 DNA sequence: TGTGCCAGCAGCCAACAGGAAAATCAGCCCCAGCATTTT. Translating gives CASSQQENQPQHF.

J is TRBJ1-5 and V is TRBV28; TRBD1 aligns across 7 bases. Germline V CDR1 and CDR2: MDHEN, SYDVKM. This CDR3 spans 18 amino acids. The J segment lost 2 bases and the V segment lost 2 bases, leaving 12 bases of the junction unmatched. CDR3 DNA sequence: TGTGCCAGCAGTTTAATCCCCCAGGGGGAACGGCGCAATCAGCCCCAGCATTTT. Its protein product is CASSLIPQGERRNQPQHF.

The V gene is TRBV7-8, the J gene TRBJ2-2; 7 bases match TRBD2. The CDR3 runs 16 residues. CDR1 SGHVS and CDR2 FQNEAQ come from the germline V gene. V was pared by 5 bases and J by 1 base, with 7 bases of the junction left unmatched. The CDR3 bases are TGTGCCAGCAGCCAGAGGCCTAGCGGGAACACCGGGGAGCTGTTTTTT. It translates to CASSQRPSGNTGELFF.

The V and J genes are TRBV5-4 and TRBJ2-5; TRBD2 might be the D (6 bases). The CDR3 loop spans 15 amino acids. Deletions cut 0 bases from V and 3 bases from J, with 12 bases between. Germline V lookup: CDR1 SGHNT, CDR2 YYREEE (reference sequence). CDR3 amino acids: CASSLGQRAKETQYF. The CDR3 coding sequence is TGTGCCAGCAGCTTGGGGCAGCGGGCTAAAGAGACCCAGTACTTC.

This clone turned up a few times. The CDR3 DNA reads as TGCAGTGCTAGTCGCGTCGGGAGGGGGCTTTGGAATGAGCAGTTCTTC. It specifies CSASRVGRGLWNEQFF. The chain couples TRBV20-1 to TRBJ2-1; tentative D call: TRBD2 (8 bases). The V and J ends lost 3 bases and 7 bases respectively, with 22 bases between them. In germline, CDR1 is DFQATT, CDR2 SNEGSKA (reference sequence). The CDR3 runs to 16 residues.

The chain has TRBV19 and TRBJ1-1; no clear D gene. CDR3 size: 13 residues. Trimming removed 3 bases from V and 3 bases from J, with 8 bases in between. Germline CDR1 is LNHDA and CDR2 is SQIVND (reference sequence). The CDR3: CASSIKGDTEAFF. CDR3 nucleotides: TGTGCCAGTAGTATCAAGGGAGACACTGAAGCTTTCTTT. The complete variable domain, with remaining parts taken from reference TRBV19 and TRBJ1-1, reads DGGITQSPKYLFRKEGQNVTLSCEQNLNHDAMYWYRQDPGQGLRLIYYSQIVNDFQKGDIAEGYSVSREKKESFPLTVTSAQKNPTAFYLCASSIKGDTEAFFGQGTRLTVV.

V is TRBV2 and J is TRBJ1-1; D unresolved. V was pared by 8 bases and J by 1 base, with 14 bases between. Germline V CDR1 and CDR2: SNHLY, FYNNEI. The CDR3 length is 14 residues. CDR3 region: CASPGEGTNTEAFF. Here the CDR3 DNA reads TGTGCCAGCCCCGGGGAGGGCACGAACACTGAAGCTTTCTTT.